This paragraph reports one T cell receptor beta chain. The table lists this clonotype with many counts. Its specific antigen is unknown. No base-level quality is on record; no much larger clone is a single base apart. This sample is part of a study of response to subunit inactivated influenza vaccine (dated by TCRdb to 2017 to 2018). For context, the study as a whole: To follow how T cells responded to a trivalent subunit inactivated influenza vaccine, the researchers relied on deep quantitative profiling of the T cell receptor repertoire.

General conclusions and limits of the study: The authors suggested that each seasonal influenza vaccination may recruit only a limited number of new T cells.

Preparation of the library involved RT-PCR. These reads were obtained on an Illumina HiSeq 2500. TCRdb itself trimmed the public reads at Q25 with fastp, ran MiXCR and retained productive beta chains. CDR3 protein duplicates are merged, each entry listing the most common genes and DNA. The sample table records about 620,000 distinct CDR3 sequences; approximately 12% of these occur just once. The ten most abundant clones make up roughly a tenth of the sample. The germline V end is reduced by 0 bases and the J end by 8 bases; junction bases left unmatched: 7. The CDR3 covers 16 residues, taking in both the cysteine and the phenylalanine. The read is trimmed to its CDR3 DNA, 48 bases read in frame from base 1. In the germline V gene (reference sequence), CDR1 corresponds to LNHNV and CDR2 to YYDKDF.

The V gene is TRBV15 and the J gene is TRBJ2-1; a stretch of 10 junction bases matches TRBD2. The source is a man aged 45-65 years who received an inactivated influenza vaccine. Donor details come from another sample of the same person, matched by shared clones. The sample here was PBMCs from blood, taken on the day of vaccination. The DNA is TGTGCCACCAGCAGAGATTTTCTAGCGGGAGTCGATGAGCAGTTCTTC. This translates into CATSRDFLAGVDEQFF. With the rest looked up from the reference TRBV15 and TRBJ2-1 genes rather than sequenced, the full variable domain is DAMVIQNPRYQVTQFGKPVTLSCSQTLNHNVMYWYQQKSSQAPKLLFHYYDKDFNNEADTPDNFQSRRPNTSFCFLDIRSPGLGDTAMYLCATSRDFLAGVDEQFFGPGTRLTVL.